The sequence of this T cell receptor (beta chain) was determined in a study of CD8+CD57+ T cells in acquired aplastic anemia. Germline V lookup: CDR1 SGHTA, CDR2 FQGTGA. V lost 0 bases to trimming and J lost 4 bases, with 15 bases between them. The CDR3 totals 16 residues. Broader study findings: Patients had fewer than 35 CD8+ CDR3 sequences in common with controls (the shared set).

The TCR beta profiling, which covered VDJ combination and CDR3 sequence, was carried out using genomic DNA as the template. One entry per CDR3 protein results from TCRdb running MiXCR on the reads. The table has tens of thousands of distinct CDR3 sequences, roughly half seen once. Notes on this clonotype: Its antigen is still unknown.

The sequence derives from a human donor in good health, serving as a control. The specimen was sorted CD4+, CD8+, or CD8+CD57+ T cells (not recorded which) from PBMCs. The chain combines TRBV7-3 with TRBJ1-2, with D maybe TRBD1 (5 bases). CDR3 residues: CASSLTGGSSLYGYTF. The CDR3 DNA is TGTGCCAGCAGCTTAACTGGGGGATCAAGCCTCTATGGCTACACCTTC.